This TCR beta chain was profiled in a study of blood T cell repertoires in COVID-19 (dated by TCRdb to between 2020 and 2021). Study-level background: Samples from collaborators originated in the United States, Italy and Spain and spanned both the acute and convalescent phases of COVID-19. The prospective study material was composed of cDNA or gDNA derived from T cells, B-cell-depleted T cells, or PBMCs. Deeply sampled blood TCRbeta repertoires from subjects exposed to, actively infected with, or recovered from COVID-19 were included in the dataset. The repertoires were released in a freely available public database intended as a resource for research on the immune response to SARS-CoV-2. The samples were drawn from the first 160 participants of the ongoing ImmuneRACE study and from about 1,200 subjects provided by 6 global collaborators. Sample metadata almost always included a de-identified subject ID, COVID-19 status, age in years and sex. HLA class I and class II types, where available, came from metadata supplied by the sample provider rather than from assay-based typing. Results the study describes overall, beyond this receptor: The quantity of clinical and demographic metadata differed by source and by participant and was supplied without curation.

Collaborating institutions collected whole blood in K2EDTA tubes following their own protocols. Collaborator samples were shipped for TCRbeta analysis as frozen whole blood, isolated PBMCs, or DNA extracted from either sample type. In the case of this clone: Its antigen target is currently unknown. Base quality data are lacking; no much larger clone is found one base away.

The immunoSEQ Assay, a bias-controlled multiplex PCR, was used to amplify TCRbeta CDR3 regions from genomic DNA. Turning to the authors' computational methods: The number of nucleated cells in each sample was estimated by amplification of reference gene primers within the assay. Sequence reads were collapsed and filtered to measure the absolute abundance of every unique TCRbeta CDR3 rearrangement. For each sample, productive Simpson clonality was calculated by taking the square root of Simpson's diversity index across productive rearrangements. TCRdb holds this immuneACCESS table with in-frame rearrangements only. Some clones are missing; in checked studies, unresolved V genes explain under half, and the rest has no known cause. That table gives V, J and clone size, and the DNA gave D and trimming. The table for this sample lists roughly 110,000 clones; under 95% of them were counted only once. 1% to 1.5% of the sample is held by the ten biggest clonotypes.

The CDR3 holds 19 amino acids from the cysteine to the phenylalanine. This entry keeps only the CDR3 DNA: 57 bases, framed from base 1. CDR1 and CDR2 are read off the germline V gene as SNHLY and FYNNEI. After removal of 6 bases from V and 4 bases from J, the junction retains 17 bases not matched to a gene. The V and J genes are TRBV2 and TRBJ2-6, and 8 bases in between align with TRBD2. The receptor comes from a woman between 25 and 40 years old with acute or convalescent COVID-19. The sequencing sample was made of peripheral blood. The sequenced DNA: TGTGCCAGCAGGTGGTCGTCCGGGGGGGCTCTTACCGGGGCCAACGTCCTGACTTTC. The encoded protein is CASRWSSGGALTGANVLTF.